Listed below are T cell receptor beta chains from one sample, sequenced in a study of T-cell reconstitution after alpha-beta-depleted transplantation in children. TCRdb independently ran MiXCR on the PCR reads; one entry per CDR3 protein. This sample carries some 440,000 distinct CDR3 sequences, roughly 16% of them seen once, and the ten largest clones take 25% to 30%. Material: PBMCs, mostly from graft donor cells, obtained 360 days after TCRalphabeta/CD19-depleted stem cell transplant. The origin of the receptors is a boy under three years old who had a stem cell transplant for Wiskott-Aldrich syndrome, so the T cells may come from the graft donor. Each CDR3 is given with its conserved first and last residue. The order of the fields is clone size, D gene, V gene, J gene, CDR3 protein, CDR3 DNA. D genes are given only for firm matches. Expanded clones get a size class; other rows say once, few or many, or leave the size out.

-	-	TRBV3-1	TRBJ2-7	CASSQGWTYYEQYF	TGTGCCAGCAGCCAAGGTTGGACATACTACGAGCAGTACTTC
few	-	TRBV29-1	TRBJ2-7	CSVKDPQRGYEQYF	TGCAGCGTCAAGGACCCTCAACGGGGATACGAGCAGTACTTC
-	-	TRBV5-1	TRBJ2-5	CASSTRDGKETQYF	TGCGCCAGCAGCACCCGGGACGGAAAAGAGACCCAGTACTTC
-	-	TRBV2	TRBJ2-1	CASSERTRNEQFF	TGTGCCAGCAGTGAGAGAACTCGCAATGAGCAGTTCTTC
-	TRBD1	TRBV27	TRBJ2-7	CASSLFGTGSYEQYF	TGTGCCAGCAGTTTGTTCGGGACAGGGTCTTACGAGCAGTACTTC
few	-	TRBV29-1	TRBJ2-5	CSVEGSAETQYF	TGCAGCGTTGAGGGCAGTGCAGAGACCCAGTACTTC
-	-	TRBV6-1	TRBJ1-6	CASSDPDIYNSPLHF	TGTGCCAGCAGTGACCCGGACATCTATAATTCACCCCTCCACTTT
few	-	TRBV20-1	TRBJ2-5	CSAKVSGKETQYF	TGCAGTGCTAAGGTCTCCGGGAAAGAGACCCAGTACTTC
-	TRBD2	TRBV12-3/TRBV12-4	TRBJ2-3	CASSRLAAADTQYF	TGTGCCAGCAGCCGTCTAGCGGCCGCAGATACGCAGTATTTT
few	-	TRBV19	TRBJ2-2	CASSIDRAGAGELFF	TGTGCCAGTAGTATAGATCGGGCAGGGGCCGGGGAGCTGTTTTTT
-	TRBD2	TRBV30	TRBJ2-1	CAWISGGAIGSYNEQFF	TGTGCCTGGATTAGCGGGGGGGCCATTGGGTCCTACAATGAGCAGTTCTTC
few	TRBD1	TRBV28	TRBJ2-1	CASSLLDRGKFF	TGTGCCAGCAGTTTATTGGACAGGGGAAAGTTCTTC
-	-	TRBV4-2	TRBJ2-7	CASSQDTGRYEQYF	TGTGCCAGCAGCCAAGACACAGGAAGGTACGAGCAGTACTTC
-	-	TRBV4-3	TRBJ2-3	CASSQATRGADTQYF	TGCGCCAGCAGCCAAGCTACAAGAGGGGCAGATACGCAGTATTTT
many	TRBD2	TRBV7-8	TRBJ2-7	CASTAASGIHKSYEQYF	TGTGCCAGCACGGCGGCTAGCGGAATACACAAATCCTACGAGCAGTACTTC
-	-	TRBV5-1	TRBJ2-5	CASSTGSGENQYF	TGCGCCAGCAGCACGGGGAGTGGAGAGAACCAGTACTTC
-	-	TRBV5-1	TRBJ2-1	CASSLAALRFF	TGCGCCAGCAGCTTGGCGGCCCTGCGGTTCTTC
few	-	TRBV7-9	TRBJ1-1	CASSLFDRLAFF	TGTGCCAGCAGCTTATTCGACAGGCTGGCTTTCTTT
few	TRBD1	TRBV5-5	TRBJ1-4	CASSRTGGELFF	TGTGCCAGCAGCCGGACAGGGGGCGAACTGTTTTTT
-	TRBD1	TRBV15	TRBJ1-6	CATSMDQQGNNSPLHF	TGTGCCACCAGCATGGACCAACAGGGGAATAATTCACCCCTCCACTTT
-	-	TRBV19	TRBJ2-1	CASSRTVSSYNEQFF	TGTGCCAGTAGTAGGACAGTAAGCTCCTACAATGAGCAGTTCTTC
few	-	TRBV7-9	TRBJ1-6	CASSFKGSDNSPLHF	TGTGCCAGCAGCTTCAAGGGGTCCGATAATTCACCCCTCCACTTT
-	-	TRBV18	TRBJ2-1	CASSPVRDNEQFF	TGTGCCAGCTCACCAGTCCGTGACAATGAGCAGTTCTTC
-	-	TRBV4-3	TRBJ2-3	CASSQDFLAPQDTQYF	TGCGCCAGCAGCCAAGATTTCCTGGCTCCGCAAGATACGCAGTATTTT
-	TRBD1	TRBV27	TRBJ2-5	CASSYWDRDQETQYF	TGTGCCAGCAGTTATTGGGACAGGGACCAAGAGACCCAGTACTTC
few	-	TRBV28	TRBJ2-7	CASSPLRQGGEQYF	TGTGCCAGCAGCCCCCTTAGGCAGGGCGGCGAGCAGTACTTC
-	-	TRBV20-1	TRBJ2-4	CSAMPIQNIQYF	TGCAGTGCTATGCCTATCCAAAACATTCAGTACTTC
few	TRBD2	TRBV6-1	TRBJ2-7	CASRRTSGTYEQYF	TGTGCCAGCAGGCGGACTAGCGGGACCTACGAGCAGTACTTC
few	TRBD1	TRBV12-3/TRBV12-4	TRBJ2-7	CASSLGDRGVLVPYEQYF	TGTGCCAGCAGTTTAGGGGACAGGGGGGTCCTAGTCCCCTACGAGCAGTACTTC
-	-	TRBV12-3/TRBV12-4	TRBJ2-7	CASSFRRSRSYEQYF	TGTGCCAGCAGTTTTAGGCGGTCCCGCTCCTACGAGCAGTACTTC
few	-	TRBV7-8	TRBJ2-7	CASSLLSSSYEQYF	TGTGCCAGCAGCTTGTTGTCCAGCTCCTACGAGCAGTACTTC
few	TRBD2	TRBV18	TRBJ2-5	CASSPKGLGMSETQYF	TGTGCCAGCTCACCGAAGGGACTAGGGATGAGTGAGACCCAGTACTTC
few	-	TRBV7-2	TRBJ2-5	CASSSRTTGIGETQYF	TGTGCCAGCAGCTCCCGAACAACAGGGATAGGAGAGACCCAGTACTTC
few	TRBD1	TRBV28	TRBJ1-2	CASSLSRTLGTGTSNYGYTF	TGTGCCAGCAGTTTATCCCGTACCCTCGGGACAGGGACTTCTAACTATGGCTACACCTTC
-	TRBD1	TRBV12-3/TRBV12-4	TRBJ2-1	CASSSVPGQGYNEQFF	TGTGCCAGCAGTTCCGTGCCGGGACAGGGCTACAATGAGCAGTTCTTC
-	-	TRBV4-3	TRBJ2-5	CASSQDLEETQYF	TGCGCCAGCAGCCAAGATCTAGAAGAGACCCAGTACTTC
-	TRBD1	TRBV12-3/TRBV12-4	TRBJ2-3	CASRPGQLTDTQYF	TGTGCCAGCAGGCCGGGACAGCTCACAGATACGCAGTATTTT
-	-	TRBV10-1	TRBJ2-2	CASRETANTGELFF	TGCGCCAGCAGGGAGACAGCGAACACCGGGGAGCTGTTTTTT
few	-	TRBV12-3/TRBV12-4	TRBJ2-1	CASSLWDGDEQFF	TGTGCCAGCAGTTTATGGGACGGGGATGAGCAGTTCTTC
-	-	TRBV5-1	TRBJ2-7	CASSLAVGASYEQYF	TGCGCCAGCAGCTTGGCCGTAGGGGCTTCCTACGAGCAGTACTTC
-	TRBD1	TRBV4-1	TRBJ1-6	CASSQEGQGYSPLHF	TGCGCCAGCAGCCAAGAGGGACAGGGGTATTCACCCCTCCACTTT